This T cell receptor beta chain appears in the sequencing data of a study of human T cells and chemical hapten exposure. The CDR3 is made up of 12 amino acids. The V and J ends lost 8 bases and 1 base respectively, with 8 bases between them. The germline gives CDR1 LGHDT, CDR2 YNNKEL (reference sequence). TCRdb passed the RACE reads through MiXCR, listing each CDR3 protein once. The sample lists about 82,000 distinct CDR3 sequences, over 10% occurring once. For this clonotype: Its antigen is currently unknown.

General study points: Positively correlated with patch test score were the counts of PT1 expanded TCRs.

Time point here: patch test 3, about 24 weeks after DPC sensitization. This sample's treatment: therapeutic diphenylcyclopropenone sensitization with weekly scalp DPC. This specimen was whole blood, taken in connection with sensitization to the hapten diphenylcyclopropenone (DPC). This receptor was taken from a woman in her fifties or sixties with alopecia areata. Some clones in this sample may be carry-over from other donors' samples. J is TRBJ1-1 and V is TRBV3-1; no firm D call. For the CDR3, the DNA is TGTGCCAGCCGCAGTTGGAACACTGAAGCTTTCTTT. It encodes CASRSWNTEAFF.